Presented here are 24 T cell receptor beta chains from one specimen sequenced in a study of metastatic and nonmetastatic thyroid tumors. All patients were untreated before thyroid surgery. TCRdb redid the clone calls on the PCR reads using MiXCR. The profile shows about 92,000 clones, about 15% of them singletons. Specimen: blood. The receptor source for this set is a female donor with papillary thyroid cancer or a benign thyroid nodule (not recorded which). Some clones in this sample may be carry-over from other donors' samples.

This clone has at least ten counts. CDR3 loop: CASSLGQGSYEQYF. The DNA for the CDR3 is TGCGCCAGCAGCTTGGGACAGGGTTCCTACGAGCAGTACTTC. This chain connects TRBV5-1 to TRBJ2-7; the match to TRBD1 covers 7 bases. V was clipped by 0 bases and J by 1 base; unmatched bases: 1. Per germline, CDR1 SGHRS and CDR2 YFSETQ. CDR3 length: 14 amino acids.

The table lists this clone with many counts. Within the sample, other DNA sequences also encode this same CDR3. This chain connects TRBV12-3 or TRBV12-4 to TRBJ1-1; D is uncertain. CDR3 length: 13 residues. The V and J ends lost 3 bases and 1 base respectively, with 6 bases between them. The CDR3 here is CASSFGRNTEAFF. The CDR3 DNA is TGTGCCAGCAGTTTTGGCCGGAACACTGAAGCTTTCTTT.

This clone occurred many times. This chain uses TRBV29-1 with TRBJ2-7; D possibly matches TRBD1 or TRBD2 (7 bases each). There are 13 residues in the CDR3. Germline lookup yields CDR1 SQVTM and CDR2 ANQGSEA. Trimming took 7 bases from V and 3 from J, leaving 16 bases between them. The CDR3 loop reads CSAQGGTYYEQYF. Here the CDR3 DNA reads TGCAGCGCCCAGGGGGGGACATACTACGAGCAGTACTTC.

In this sample, this clone turned up many times. The rearrangement uses TRBV5-1 and TRBJ2-7, with D tentatively TRBD1 (6 bases). The CDR3 length is 16 residues. Per germline, CDR1 SGHRS and CDR2 YFSETQ. Between the trimmed V and J ends, which lost 0 bases and 6 bases, there was a span of 19 bases. The DNA for the CDR3 is TGCGCCAGCAGCTTGGGTACCGGGACACGGCAAGGCGAGCAGTACTTC. Amino acid sequence: CASSLGTGTRQGEQYF.

The V and J genes are TRBV15 and TRBJ2-5; 10 nucleotides align to TRBD1. This CDR3 comprises 15 residues. Losses at the gene ends were 6 bases for V and 3 bases for J; bases not matched to a gene: 7. CDR1 LNHNV and CDR2 YYDKDF come from the germline V gene (reference sequence). As DNA, the CDR3 is TGTGCCACCAGACCTTTGGGACAGGGGAAAGAGACCCAGTACTTC. It encodes CATRPLGQGKETQYF.

Points on this clone: A clone one base away is much larger, so this may be a read error. This same CDR3 is encoded by further DNA sequences in the sample. The chain uses TRBV9 and TRBJ2-6; TRBD1 aligns across 8 bases. Per the germline V gene, CDR1 is SGDLS and CDR2 is YYNGEE. This CDR3 is built from 20 residues. DNA of the CDR3: TGTGCCAGCAGCGTAGTAAGCTACCCGGCAGGGGGCATTGGGGCCAACGTCCTTACTTTC. It encodes CASSVVSYPAGGIGANVLTF.

On this clone itself: This could be a read error, since a much larger clone is one nucleotide away. Other DNA sequences of this sample code for an identical CDR3. The chain has TRBV20-1 and TRBJ1-1; possibly TRBD1 for D (6 bases). The CDR3 is 15 amino acids. Germline V CDR1 and CDR2: DFQATT, SNEGSKA (reference sequence). With 5 bases removed from V and 8 bases from J, the gap between germline ends came to 24 bases. CDR3 coding DNA: TGCAGTGCTCCCTTTCCGACAGCGGGGGCCACCGAAGCTTTCTTT. It yields the protein CSAPFPTAGATEAFF.

This clone was recorded at least ten times. The chain couples TRBV5-1 to TRBJ2-7, with TRBD1 identical over 12 bases. V shed 3 bases and J 0 bases; nucleotides not matched to a gene: 7. Germline loops: CDR1 SGHRS, CDR2 YFSETQ. The CDR3 length is 17 residues. The CDR3 sequence: CASSSRDRGHYSYEQYF. CDR3 sequence (DNA): TGCGCCAGCAGCTCCCGGGACAGGGGGCATTACTCCTACGAGCAGTACTTC.

This clone was counted ten times or more. The rearrangement uses TRBV9 and TRBJ1-6; D not certain. V gave up 0 bases and J gave up 4 bases, with 8 bases separating them. CDR3 size: 15 residues. Looked up from germline, CDR1 is SGDLS and CDR2 is YYNGEE. For the CDR3, the DNA is TGTGCCAGCAGCGTAGAAAGTAATTATAATTCACCCCTCCACTTT. Translating it yields CASSVESNYNSPLHF.

This clone was found many times. The chain uses TRBV5-1 and TRBJ2-1; maybe TRBD2 (5 bases). The ends were cut back, 4 bases at V and 10 bases at J, with 15 bases in the middle. Germline V gene sequence: CDR1 SGHRS, CDR2 YFSETQ. The CDR3 has 13 amino acids. The CDR3: CASSPRGADEQFF. The CDR3, as DNA: TGCGCCAGCAGCCCTCGGGGAGCTGACGAGCAGTTCTTC.

Comment on this clone: It may be a read error: a sequence one base away is much more abundant. Other DNA sequences in the sample encode the same CDR3. The DNA of the CDR3 is TGTGCCAGTAAGTCAGGATTCGCAGATACCCAGTATTTT. Protein sequence: CASKSGFADTQYF. The chain has TRBV19 and TRBJ2-3, with no clear D. CDR1 LNHDA and CDR2 SQIVND come from the germline V gene (reference sequence). The CDR3 consists of 13 residues.

This clone was detected a few times. Possible read error: a much larger clone is one base away. The same CDR3 is also encoded by other DNA sequences in this sample. The V gene is TRBV27, the J gene TRBJ2-5; the D is unclear. The germline V and J ends were trimmed by 5 bases and 6 bases, with 10 bases remaining between them. The CDR3 runs 12 residues. CDR1 and CDR2 from the germline V gene are MNHEY and SMNVEV (reference sequence). CDR3: CASSPSGQTQYF. The DNA of the CDR3 is TGTGCCAGCAGTCCTTCCGGTCAGACCCAGTACTTC.

This clone was observed at least ten times. A read error may be the cause here, since a much bigger clone is one base away. The chain uses TRBV27 and TRBJ2-1; 9 positions match TRBD1. The CDR3 spans 15 residues. In germline, CDR1 is MNHEY, CDR2 SMNVEV (reference sequence). Trimming took 2 bases from V and 1 from J; bases not matched to a gene: 0. CDR3 region: CASSLGQGSYNEQFF. The CDR3 coding sequence is TGTGCCAGCAGTTTAGGACAGGGGTCCTACAATGAGCAGTTCTTC.

As to this clone: At one end, the junction sequence differs from germline, possibly due to a read error. The V and J genes are TRBV27 and TRBJ2-7, with 7 bases aligning to TRBD1. The CDR3 contains 12 residues. Germline CDR1 and CDR2: MNHEY and SMNVEV (reference sequence). As DNA, the CDR3 is TGTGCCAGCAGTATACAGGGGAACGATCAGTACTTC. Translating gives CASSIQGNDQYF.

As regards this clone: Just one base apart from a much larger clone, this may be a read error. V and J are TRBV19 and TRBJ2-5; D unresolved. This CDR3 has 13 amino acids. From germline, CDR1 is LNHDA and CDR2 SQIVND (reference sequence). In nucleotides, the CDR3 is TGTGCCAGTAGTATAAGGTCTAGAGAGGCCCAGTACTTC. This codes for CASSIRSREAQYF.

This clone has ten or more counts. The chain is built from TRBV20-1 and TRBJ1-5, with D unresolved. The V gene lost 2 bases and the J gene lost 3 bases, with 14 bases spanning the gap. The CDR3 is made up of 15 amino acids. Germline CDR1 reads DFQATT; CDR2 reads SNEGSKA (reference sequence). DNA of the CDR3: TGCAGTGCTAGAAGGTCCGGCAGCATCAATCAGCCCCAGCATTTT. Residues: CSARRSGSINQPQHF.

For this clone: This could be a read error, since a much larger clone is one nucleotide away. The chain joins TRBV18 to TRBJ2-7; 9 bases map to TRBD1. This CDR3 is 15 amino acids long. V gave up 3 bases and J gave up 9 bases; unmatched junction bases: 12. Germline V gene lookup returns CDR1 KGHSH and CDR2 LQKENI. This chain's CDR3 is CASSPAGTGFSGQYF. For the CDR3, the DNA is TGTGCCAGCTCACCGGCCGGGACAGGGTTTTCCGGGCAGTACTTC. Complete variable domain (other parts from reference TRBV18 and TRBJ2-7): NAGVMQNPRHLVRRRGQEARLRCSPMKGHSHVYWYRQLPEEGLKFMVYLQKENIIDESGMPKERFSAEFPKEGPSILRIQQVVRGDSAAYFCASSPAGTGFSGQYFGPGTRLTVT.

This clone has a count of ten or more. V and J are TRBV28 and TRBJ2-7; TRBD2 matches at 9 bases. The CDR3 runs to 16 residues. J gave up 0 bases and V 5 bases, and 8 bases lay outside the gene matches. Germline CDR1 is MDHEN and CDR2 is SYDVKM. The CDR3 DNA is TGTGCCAGCAGTCCTCCGGCGGGGGGGGTCTCCTACGAGCAGTACTTC. Amino acid sequence: CASSPPAGGVSYEQYF.

In regard to this clone: A much more abundant neighbour one base away suggests this may be a read error. The chain recombines TRBV30 with TRBJ2-3; TRBD2 matches at 12 bases. This CDR3 is 13 amino acids long. Germline CDR1 GTSNPN, CDR2 SVGIG (reference sequence). V trimming: 8 bases; J trimming: 1 base; junction bases outside the gene matches: 1. The CDR3 nucleotides are TGTGCCAGGACTAGCGGGGGCACAGATACGCAGTATTTT. This codes for CARTSGGTDTQYF.

This clone came up many times. The chain recombines TRBV19 with TRBJ1-4; TRBD1 agrees at 7 bases. This CDR3 has 16 amino acids. Germline V lookup: CDR1 LNHDA, CDR2 SQIVND (reference sequence). With 8 bases clipped from V and 4 bases from J, the junction kept 13 bases outside the gene matches. The chain's CDR3 is CASCNSPGQSNEKLFF. The CDR3 bases are TGTGCCAGTTGTAACAGCCCGGGACAGAGTAATGAAAAACTGTTTTTT. The variable domain in full, with the rest retrieved from reference TRBV19 and TRBJ1-4, is DGGITQSPKYLFRKEGQNVTLSCEQNLNHDAMYWYRQDPGQGLRLIYYSQIVNDFQKGDIAEGYSVSREKKESFPLTVTSAQKNPTAFYLCASCNSPGQSNEKLFFGSGTQLSVL.

This clone has at least ten counts. The chain links TRBV10-3 to TRBJ2-7, with D possibly TRBD2 on 6 matching bases. Per germline, CDR1 ENHRY and CDR2 SYGVKD. This CDR3 spans 11 amino acids. The V end lost 7 bases, the J end lost 6 bases, and 10 bases lay between the germline ends. DNA of the CDR3: TGTGCCATCATGGGGGGTAGCGAGCAGTACTTC. Translating it yields CAIMGGSEQYF.

To note about this clone: One end of the junction varies from germline; a read error may be responsible. This chain joins TRBV11-1 and TRBJ2-7, with a possible D match to TRBD2 (6 bases). CDR3 length: 16 amino acids. Germline CDR1 and CDR2: SGHAT and FQDESV (reference sequence). The CDR3 sequence: CASSLVGRGPSYEQHF. CDR3 in DNA: TGTGCCAGCAGCTTAGTAGGGCGGGGTCCCTCCTACGAGCAGCACTTC. Using reference TRBV11-1 and TRBJ2-7 for the parts outside the CDR3, the full variable domain is EAEVAQSPRYKITEKSQAVAFWCDPISGHATLYWYRQILGQGPELLVQFQDESVVDDSQLPKDRFSAERLKGVDSTLKIQPAELGDSAMYLCASSLVGRGPSYEQHFGPGTRLTVT.

This clone was seen more than once but under ten times. Other DNA sequences in the same sample also yield this CDR3. The V gene is TRBV11-2, the J gene TRBJ2-3; 10 bases align to TRBD2. V lost 5 bases to trimming and J lost 0 bases; unmatched junction nucleotides: 5. Germline loops: CDR1 SGHAT, CDR2 FQNNGV. The CDR3 totals 16 residues. Here the CDR3 DNA reads TGTGCCAGCAGCGCACGACTAGCGGGTAGCACAGATACGCAGTATTTT. It encodes CASSARLAGSTDTQYF.

This clone was recorded at least ten times. This chain links TRBV5-1 with TRBJ2-7, with a weak D call TRBD2 (5 bases). CDR1 is SGHRS, CDR2 YFSETQ, per germline. V lost 0 bases and J 3 bases, leaving 10 bases between the germline ends. CDR3 length: 14 residues. In DNA form, the CDR3 reads TGCGCCAGCAGCTTGGACGGGGAGAACTACGAGCAGTACTTC. Its translation: CASSLDGENYEQYF.